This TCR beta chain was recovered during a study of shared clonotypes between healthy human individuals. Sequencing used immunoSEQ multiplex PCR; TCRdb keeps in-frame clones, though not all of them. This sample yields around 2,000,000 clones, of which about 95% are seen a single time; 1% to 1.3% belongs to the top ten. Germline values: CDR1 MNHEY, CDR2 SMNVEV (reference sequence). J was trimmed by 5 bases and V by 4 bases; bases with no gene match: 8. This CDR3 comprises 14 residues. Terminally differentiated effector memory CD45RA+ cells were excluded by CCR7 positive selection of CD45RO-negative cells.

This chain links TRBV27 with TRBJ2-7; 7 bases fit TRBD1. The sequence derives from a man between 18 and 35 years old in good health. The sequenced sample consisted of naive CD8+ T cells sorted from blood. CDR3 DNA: TGTGCCAGCAGTTACCAGACAGGGCCCAACGAGCAGTACTTC. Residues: CASSYQTGPNEQYF.